These 20 T cell receptor beta chains came from one sample sequenced in a study of T-cell reconstitution after alpha-beta-depleted transplantation in children. Preparation of the TCRbeta library was carried out with unique molecular identifiers. Each CDR3 protein gets one entry after TCRdb re-called the PCR reads with MiXCR. Among fewer than 500,000 distinct CDR3 sequences listed, 43% were seen once. Specimen: PBMCs, collected before TCRalphabeta/CD19-depleted stem cell transplant. The receptors were gathered from a girl aged 2-15 years with aplastic anemia, due to receive a stem cell transplant.

There are many counts of this clonotype. The chain is built from TRBV28 and TRBJ1-1; D ambiguous. Germline CDR1 MDHEN, CDR2 SYDVKM. The length of the CDR3 is 14 residues. The V and J ends lost 5 bases and 1 base respectively, with 11 bases between them. CDR3 DNA sequence: TGTGCCAGCAGTCCCTTTTCTAAGAACACTGAAGCTTTCTTT. Protein sequence: CASSPFSKNTEAFF.

The chain couples TRBV5-1 to TRBJ2-2; D gene uncertain. Trimming removed 0 bases at V and 8 bases at J, with 11 bases between. Per the germline V gene, CDR1 is SGHRS and CDR2 is YFSETQ. The CDR3 has 14 residues. The CDR3 region has the DNA TGCGCCAGCAGCTTGGTGGCGGTGCTTGGGGAGCTGTTTTTT. It yields the protein CASSLVAVLGELFF.

The genes are TRBV20-1 and TRBJ2-1, with no clear D. Germline V gene sequence: CDR1 DFQATT, CDR2 SNEGSKA (reference sequence). The CDR3 runs 15 residues. The ends were cut back, 3 bases at V and 0 bases at J, with 12 bases in the middle. CDR3 DNA sequence: TGCAGTGCTAGGGCCTTCGGTGGCTCCTACAATGAGCAGTTCTTC. It is translated as CSARAFGGSYNEQFF.

This clonotype was counted ten times or more. The chain recombines TRBV15 with TRBJ1-4, with D unclear. The CDR3 consists of 13 residues. Trimming shortened V by 5 bases and J by 7 bases, and 11 bases separated the two germline ends. Looked up from germline, CDR1 is LNHNV and CDR2 is YYDKDF (reference sequence). The CDR3 region has the DNA TGTGCCACCAGCGCTGCAGTCGGTGAAAAACTGTTTTTT. The encoded protein is CATSAAVGEKLFF.

This clonotype showed up many times. V is TRBV6-5 and J is TRBJ2-3; TRBD1 agrees at 7 bases. The CDR3 covers 15 residues. V dropped 0 bases and J dropped 6; count of bases not matched to a gene: 6. Germline V gives CDR1 MNHEY, CDR2 SVGAGI. The CDR3 DNA reads as TGTGCCAGCAGTTACTCGGTGACAGGGTTGGATACGCAGTATTTT. Residues: CASSYSVTGLDTQYF.

This clonotype was counted only a few times. The V gene is TRBV20-1, the J gene TRBJ2-3; D is unclear. With 1 base removed from V and 2 bases from J, the gap between germline ends came to 7 bases. The CDR3 sequence is 13 residues long. In germline, CDR1 is DFQATT, CDR2 SNEGSKA (reference sequence). This CDR3 reads CSARGEFTDTQYF. The CDR3 DNA reads TGCAGTGCTAGAGGGGAATTCACAGATACGCAGTATTTT.

This rearrangement joins TRBV5-1 to TRBJ2-4, with a possible D match to TRBD2 (6 bases). This CDR3 is 16 amino acids long. V was shortened by 1 base and J by 0 bases, with 11 bases between the two germline ends. Germline CDR1 SGHRS, CDR2 YFSETQ. CDR3 sequence reads: CASSLQGGVAKNIQYF. CDR3 sequence (DNA): TGCGCCAGCAGCTTGCAGGGCGGGGTAGCCAAAAACATTCAGTACTTC.

CDR3 nucleotide sequence: TGTGCCAGCAGCTCCTCTAGCGGGGGGGCGGAATACAATGAGCAGTTCTTC. Its translation is CASSSSSGGAEYNEQFF. This chain joins TRBV7-9 and TRBJ2-1, with 12 nucleotides matching TRBD2. Germline V lookup: CDR1 SEHNR, CDR2 FQNEAQ (reference sequence). V lost 4 bases and J lost 4; bases outside the gene matches: 8. CDR3 length equals 17 residues.

The J gene is TRBJ2-3, the V gene TRBV6-1; D perhaps matches TRBD1 (6 bases). Germline CDR1 MNHNS, CDR2 SASEGT. V was clipped by 7 bases and J by 3 bases, with 17 bases between them. This CDR3 is 15 amino acids long. CDR3 residues: CASNPQGIWTDTQYF. As DNA, the CDR3 is TGTGCCAGCAATCCACAGGGAATTTGGACAGATACGCAGTATTTT.

This clonotype was observed at least ten times. This chain links TRBV12-3 or TRBV12-4 with TRBJ2-7, with 7 bases lining up with TRBD2. The CDR3 runs 16 residues. The V and J ends lost 3 bases and 4 bases, in that order; junction bases with no gene match: 12. CDR3 nucleotides: TGTGCCAGCAGTTTTCCGGCGGGAGAGGGAGCTTACGAGCAGTACTTC. Protein sequence: CASSFPAGEGAYEQYF.

This clonotype was seen many times. V gene TRBV7-9 combines with J gene TRBJ1-2; D remains ambiguous. The CDR3 sequence is 13 residues long. Germline V CDR1 and CDR2: SEHNR, FQNEAQ (reference sequence). Trimming removed 1 base at V and 7 bases at J, with 10 bases between. The CDR3 DNA follows: TGTGCCAGCAGCTTAGAGGTAGCCCGTGGCTACACCTTC. It translates to CASSLEVARGYTF.

This clonotype was seen ten or more times. This chain uses TRBV18 with TRBJ1-1; D might be TRBD1 (6 bases). Between the trimmed V and J ends, which lost 2 bases and 4 bases, there was a span of 14 bases. This CDR3 contains 15 residues. Germline V gives CDR1 KGHSH, CDR2 LQKENI. The CDR3 sequence: CASSPKPQGTTEAFF. CDR3 nucleotide sequence: TGTGCCAGCTCACCAAAACCCCAGGGGACCACTGAAGCTTTCTTT.

This clonotype occurred once. The gene calls are TRBV29-1 and TRBJ2-1; possible D gene TRBD1, 5 bases. Germline loops: CDR1 SQVTM, CDR2 ANQGSEA. Trimming stripped 4 bases from V and 1 base from J, with 20 bases between. The CDR3 covers 17 residues. CDR3 protein: CSVGGRAGSFSYNEQFF. Here the CDR3 DNA reads TGCAGCGTTGGGGGAAGGGCAGGGTCATTTTCCTACAATGAGCAGTTCTTC.

Many counts were recorded for this clonotype. The chain uses TRBV5-1 and TRBJ2-7, with a possible D match to TRBD2 (6 bases). The V gene lost 2 bases and the J gene lost 2 bases, with 14 bases spanning the gap. The CDR3 totals 15 residues. In germline, CDR1 is SGHRS, CDR2 YFSETQ. The CDR3 DNA reads as TGCGCCAGCAGCTTTTTAGCGGAGGGACCCTACGAGCAGTACTTC. It yields the protein CASSFLAEGPYEQYF.

This clonotype was counted once. The chain couples TRBV20-1 to TRBJ2-1; 8 bases line up with TRBD2. The trim removed 3 bases at V and 12 bases at J, leaving 10 bases unmatched. Germline CDR1 is DFQATT and CDR2 is SNEGSKA (reference sequence). The CDR3 runs 13 residues. This CDR3 reads CSARAIAGRGQFF. CDR3 nucleotide sequence: TGCAGTGCTAGGGCCATTGCCGGGAGGGGGCAGTTCTTC.

This clonotype appeared many times. The chain combines TRBV12-3 or TRBV12-4 with TRBJ2-7; tentatively, D is TRBD2 (5 bases). V lost 9 bases and J 6 bases, leaving 15 bases between the germline ends. This CDR3 region has 12 residues. In DNA form, the CDR3 reads TGTGCCAGTTGTGTCGCGGGTCCCGAGCAGTACTTC. Its translation is CASCVAGPEQYF.

V is TRBV7-9 and J is TRBJ2-1, with 8 bases identical to TRBD1. This CDR3 has 16 residues. Unmatched junction bases numbered 8, after V lost 1 base and J lost 6 bases. Germline V CDR1 and CDR2: SEHNR, FQNEAQ (reference sequence). The DNA of the CDR3 is TGTGCCAGCAGCTTAGGCCGGGCAGGGGGCTTCAATGAGCAGTTCTTC. It translates to CASSLGRAGGFNEQFF.

The CDR3 reads CASSRGTANQPQHF. The CDR3 region has the DNA TGTGCCAGCAGCCGAGGGACTGCCAATCAGCCCCAGCATTTT. This chain uses TRBV27 with TRBJ1-5, with D tentatively TRBD1 (5 bases). Trimming took off 6 bases at V and 3 bases at J, with 12 bases between the two ends. The germline gives CDR1 MNHEY, CDR2 SMNVEV (reference sequence). The CDR3 covers 14 residues.

This chain links TRBV6-6 with TRBJ2-3; D gene unclear. Germline V gives CDR1 MNHNY, CDR2 SVGAGI (reference sequence). The CDR3 has 12 amino acids. V lost 2 bases and J 5 bases, leaving 5 bases between the germline ends. CDR3 region: CASSYPLDTQYF. CDR3 in DNA: TGTGCCAGCAGTTACCCCCTAGATACGCAGTATTTT.

This clonotype was counted between two and nine times. J is TRBJ2-7 and V is TRBV28; TRBD1 might be the D (6 bases). Germline V gene sequence: CDR1 MDHEN, CDR2 SYDVKM. The V gene lost 7 bases and the J gene lost 2 bases, with 15 bases spanning the gap. CDR3 length: 14 amino acids. CDR3 amino acids: CASTHGQTPYEQYF. In nucleotides, the CDR3 is TGTGCCAGCACCCACGGACAGACTCCCTACGAGCAGTACTTC.